This is a list of T cell receptor beta chains from one sample in a study of blood T cells in healthy people across ages. MiXCR, run by TCRdb on the 5' RACE reads, gives a single entry per CDR3 protein. The sample yields approximately 290,000 distinct CDR3 sequences, less than 30% seen once. Sequenced sample: blood. Receptors were obtained from an older woman in good health. CDR3s include the opening cysteine and the closing phenylalanine or tryptophan. D genes are given only for firm matches. The size entry is marked missing in some rows and otherwise reads once, few, many or a size class.

D gene,V gene,clone size,J gene,CDR3 protein,CDR3 DNA
-,TRBV28,few,TRBJ1-5,CASSKTVNQPQHF,TGTGCCAGCAGCAAGACAGTCAATCAGCCCCAGCATTTT
-,TRBV20-1,-,TRBJ2-1,CSASAPGAYNEQFF,TGCAGTGCTAGCGCCCCGGGGGCATACAATGAGCAGTTCTTC
-,TRBV6-6,-,TRBJ2-5,CASSYATPQETQYF,TGTGCCAGCAGTTACGCAACTCCGCAAGAGACCCAGTACTTC
-,TRBV21-1,-,TRBJ2-5,CASPGLAESRQETQYF,TGTGCCAGCCCGGGACTAGCGGAGAGCCGGCAAGAGACCCAGTACTTC
-,TRBV4-1,many,TRBJ1-4,CASSRYIATNEKLFF,TGCGCCAGCAGCCGCTACATCGCAACTAATGAAAAACTGTTTTTT
-,TRBV5-5,-,TRBJ2-5,CASSRDGREQETQYF,TGTGCCAGCAGCAGGGACGGTAGAGAGCAAGAGACCCAGTACTTC
TRBD1,TRBV11-2,many,TRBJ2-5,CASRPSGQDRSEAQYF,TGTGCCAGCAGGCCTTCGGGACAGGACCGTTCCGAGGCCCAGTACTTC
-,TRBV18,-,TRBJ1-2,CASSPSLYGYTF,TGTGCCAGCTCACCATCCCTCTATGGCTACACCTTC
TRBD1,TRBV27,-,TRBJ1-1,CASMDRVSEAFF,TGTGCCAGCATGGACAGGGTGAGTGAAGCTTTCTTT
-,TRBV28,-,TRBJ2-7,CASSPSGDYEQYF,TGTGCCAGCAGTCCCTCGGGAGACTACGAGCAGTACTTC
TRBD1,TRBV20-1,few,TRBJ2-5,CSASQGANAETQYF,TGCAGTGCTAGTCAGGGGGCGAACGCGGAGACCCAGTACTTC
-,TRBV7-3,-,TRBJ1-1,CASSSGNQNTEAFF,TGTGCCAGCAGCTCAGGGAACCAAAACACTGAAGCTTTCTTT
-,TRBV7-2,-,TRBJ2-1,CASSFSRNNEQFF,TGTGCCAGCAGCTTCTCCAGAAACAATGAGCAGTTCTTC
-,TRBV5-4,-,TRBJ1-1,CASSGGGGVTEAFF,TGTGCCAGCAGCGGGGGGGGAGGGGTCACTGAAGCTTTCTTT
-,TRBV12-3/TRBV12-4,-,TRBJ2-5,CASSLIHKETQYF,TGTGCCAGCAGTTTAATCCACAAAGAGACCCAGTACTTC
-,TRBV25-1,few,TRBJ2-3,CASSETVGRTDTQYF,TGTGCCAGCAGTGAGACAGTTGGAAGAACAGATACGCAGTATTTT
-,TRBV28,-,TRBJ1-6,CASSLWGAYRPPSPLHF,TGTGCCAGCAGTTTATGGGGGGCTTATAGGCCCCCTTCACCCCTCCACTTT
-,TRBV3-1,many,TRBJ2-2,CASSPFGTAGGELFF,TGTGCCAGCAGCCCTTTCGGGACCGCCGGCGGGGAGCTGTTTTTT
-,TRBV7-6,-,TRBJ2-7,CASSTRHGEYEQYF,TGTGCCAGCAGCACCAGACATGGAGAGTACGAGCAGTACTTC
-,TRBV7-2,many,TRBJ1-4,CASSREDEKLFF,TGTGCCAGCAGCCGAGAGGATGAAAAACTGTTTTTT
-,TRBV28,few,TRBJ1-1,CASRNYMNTEAFF,TGTGCCAGCCGGAACTATATGAACACTGAAGCTTTCTTT
-,TRBV6-2/TRBV6-3,few,TRBJ1-2,CASSSNRLGDGYTF,TGTGCCAGCAGTTCTAACAGGTTAGGGGACGGCTACACCTTC
-,TRBV20-1,-,TRBJ2-5,CSAKAPSQETQYF,TGCAGTGCTAAGGCCCCATCCCAAGAGACCCAGTACTTC
-,TRBV6-1,-,TRBJ1-2,CASRPNLSYGYTF,TGTGCCAGCCGTCCAAATTTGAGCTATGGCTACACCTTC
-,TRBV12-3/TRBV12-4,few,TRBJ1-4,CASSLFSEKLFF,TGTGCCAGCAGTTTATTTAGTGAAAAACTGTTTTTT
TRBD2,TRBV7-9,few,TRBJ2-4,CASSQTGTRNIQYF,TGTGCCAGCAGCCAAACCGGGACTAGAAACATTCAGTACTTC
-,TRBV6-5,few,TRBJ1-2,CASSYSNYGYTF,TGTGCCAGCAGTTACTCGAATTATGGCTACACCTTC
-,TRBV29-1,few,TRBJ1-3,CSVEEGQRDTIYF,TGCAGCGTTGAGGAAGGGCAGAGGGACACCATATATTTT
TRBD1,TRBV6-5,-,TRBJ2-7,CASSYRDRGSYEQYF,TGTGCCAGCAGTTACAGGGACAGGGGATCCTACGAGCAGTACTTC
-,TRBV7-2,-,TRBJ1-2,CASSLARSTSNYGYTF,TGTGCCAGCAGCTTAGCCAGGTCGACCTCTAACTATGGCTACACCTTC
TRBD2,TRBV7-2,few,TRBJ2-1,CASSLHGSGRGGNEQFF,TGTGCCAGCAGCTTACACGGCAGCGGGAGAGGGGGCAATGAGCAGTTCTTC
-,TRBV7-8,-,TRBJ2-3,CASSPRDISSTDTQYF,TGTGCCAGCAGCCCACGGGACATCTCTAGCACGGATACGCAGTATTTT
TRBD1,TRBV20-1,-,TRBJ1-4,CSARERDRGLKLFF,TGCAGTGCTAGAGAACGGGACAGGGGGCTCAAACTGTTTTTT
-,TRBV9,-,TRBJ1-2,CASSVGGAENYGYTF,TGTGCCAGCAGCGTAGGAGGTGCGGAGAACTATGGCTACACCTTC
-,TRBV18,few,TRBJ2-7,CASSLHAGAGYEQYF,TGTGCCAGCTCACTTCACGCGGGGGCGGGATACGAGCAGTACTTC
TRBD1,TRBV29-1,many,TRBJ2-2,CSVEDRGALFF,TGCAGCGTTGAGGACAGGGGTGCGCTGTTTTTT
-,TRBV18,-,TRBJ2-4,CASSPSYVALIQYF,TGTGCCAGCTCACCGTCTTACGTCGCCCTTATTCAGTACTTC
TRBD1,TRBV29-1,few,TRBJ2-5,CSVRDRGYQETQYF,TGCAGCGTTCGGGACAGGGGTTACCAAGAGACCCAGTACTTC
-,TRBV28,-,TRBJ2-7,CASSLVPRIYEQYF,TGTGCCAGCAGTTTGGTTCCCCGAATCTACGAGCAGTACTTC
-,TRBV20-1,-,TRBJ2-1,CSARYGSEQFF,TGCAGTGCTAGGTACGGTAGTGAGCAGTTCTTC
-,TRBV20-1,-,TRBJ2-4,CSAREISGTKNIQYF,TGCAGTGCTAGAGAGATCTCGGGAACCAAAAACATTCAGTACTTC
-,TRBV4-2,few,TRBJ1-5,CASSQERGLQPQHF,TGTGCCAGCAGCCAAGAGAGGGGGTTGCAGCCCCAGCATTTT